Detailed here is one T cell receptor (beta chain). The data belong to a study of blood T cell repertoires in COVID-19. Germline V CDR1 and CDR2: SGHAT, FQDESV (reference sequence). There are 16 residues in the CDR3. Deletions cut 1 base from V and 7 bases from J, with 16 bases between. The study recruited people aged roughly 18 to 100 years across approximately 24 US areas. Participants' own reports of clinical history determined their cohort assignment. Measured with immunoSEQ multiplex PCR; TCRdb has only the in-frame clones, and not every one. The table shows 300,000 to 450,000 clones, with 88% occurring only once.

The rearrangement joins TRBV11-1 to TRBJ2-2, with a tentative D call TRBD2 (6 bases). This receptor was identified in a woman between 25 and 40 years old who had been exposed to COVID-19. The sample taken for sequencing was PBMCs or T cells enriched from blood (not recorded which). CDR3 in amino acids: CASSLVGPRGGGELFF. For the CDR3, the DNA is TGTGCCAGCAGCTTAGTGGGCCCGCGGGGAGGCGGGGAGCTGTTTTTT. Based on the CDR3 plus reference TRBV11-1 and TRBJ2-2, the full variable domain is EAEVAQSPRYKITEKSQAVAFWCDPISGHATLYWYRQILGQGPELLVQFQDESVVDDSQLPKDRFSAERLKGVDSTLKIQPAELGDSAMYLCASSLVGPRGGGELFFGEGSRLTVL.